The present TCR beta chain was sequenced within a study of cytomegalovirus exposure and HLA in healthy donors. It was with 60 Vbeta and 13 Jbeta primers that the PCR ran. Sequenced by immunoSEQ multiplex PCR; TCRdb stores in-frame clones only, minus some. Of approximately 160,000 clones in the sample, around 77% were seen once. Comments on this clone: Its antigen is as yet unknown.

Points from the study as a whole: A later analysis reportedly found fewer N-insertions in an Asian-associated ancestry cluster than the approximately 670-donor mean.

Sequencing was carried out using PBMCs. The sequence was collected from a woman aged 40 to 50 in good health and CMV-seronegative.

CDR3 region: CASSPRQGEGEQYF. The CDR3 DNA reads as TGTGCCAGCAGCCCCCGACAGGGAGAGGGCGAGCAGTACTTC. The rearrangement joins TRBV7-6 to TRBJ2-7, with 7 bases aligning to TRBD1. Germline lookup yields CDR1 SGHVS and CDR2 FNYEAQ. The CDR3 covers 14 residues. V shed 5 bases and J 6 bases; nucleotides not matched to a gene: 10.